This TCR beta chain comes out of a study of T cells expressing NK-cell markers. Study-level background: The study drew TCR beta repertoires from sorted CD3+CD56+NKG2C+, CD3+CD56+NKG2C- and CD3+CD56-NKG2C+ T cells. Sequenced donors, eight in total, included seven who were HCMV-seropositive and one who was seronegative. Whole-study findings and limits: These clonotypes additionally ranked first within the CD3+CD56-NKG2C+ fraction of four donors.

Beta-chain TCR cDNA was generated via 5'RACE template switching with UMIs. TCRdb derives one entry per CDR3 protein from the 5' RACE reads, leaving out DNA. This specimen shows about 550,000 distinct CDR3 sequences; the ten leading clones hold less than 4.5%. For this clonotype: What it binds is unknown.

This receptor was taken from a man in his late teens or twenties in good health. Sequences were obtained from blood T cells: a sorted CD56 or NKG2C T cell subset, CD4+ or CD8+ T cells, or bulk PBMC T cells (not recorded which).

The CDR3 loop is CAIRGVSNEQFF. V usage is TRBV10-3 and J usage is TRBJ2-1; there is no DNA to check the TCRdb D call of TRBD1. Germline CDR1 is ENHRY and CDR2 is SYGVKD. The CDR3 covers 12 residues.